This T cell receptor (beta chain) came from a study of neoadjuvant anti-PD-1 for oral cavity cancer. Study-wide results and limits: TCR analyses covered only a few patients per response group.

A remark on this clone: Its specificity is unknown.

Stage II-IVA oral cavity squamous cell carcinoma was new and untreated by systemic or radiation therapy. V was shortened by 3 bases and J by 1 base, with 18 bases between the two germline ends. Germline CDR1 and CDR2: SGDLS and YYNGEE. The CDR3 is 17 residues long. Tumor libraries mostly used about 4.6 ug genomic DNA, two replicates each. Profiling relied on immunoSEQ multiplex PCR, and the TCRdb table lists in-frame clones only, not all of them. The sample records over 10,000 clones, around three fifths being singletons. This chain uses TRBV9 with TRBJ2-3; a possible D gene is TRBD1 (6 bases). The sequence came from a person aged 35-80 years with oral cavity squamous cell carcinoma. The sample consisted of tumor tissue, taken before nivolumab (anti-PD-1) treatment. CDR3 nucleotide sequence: TGTGCCAGCAGCGCCCACGCCGCAGGGGAAGGCACAGATACGCAGTATTTT. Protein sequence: CASSAHAAGEGTDTQYF.